This is a list of T cell receptor beta chains from one sample in a study of T-cell memory formation after mild COVID-19. A single record per CDR3 protein comes from TCRdb applying MiXCR to the 5' RACE reads. The data contain nearly 250,000 distinct CDR3 sequences, 15% of them singletons. Sequencing was done on a sample of PBMCs or a T cell subset sorted from them (not recorded which). Every receptor here comes from an adult woman who had mild COVID-19 (a few samples of this study predate the infection). Cell type and time point are not known. CDR3s include the opening cysteine and the closing phenylalanine or tryptophan. The D gene is left open where the match is weak. Not every row has a clone size; where given, it reads once, few, many or a size class.

v_gene,d_gene,abundance,j_gene,CDR3nt,CDR3aa
TRBV20-1,TRBD1,.,TRBJ1-4,TGCAGTGCTAAACCGACAGGGGCCTTGACGGAACTGTTTTTT,CSAKPTGALTELFF
TRBV6-6,TRBD1,few,TRBJ1-3,TGTGCCTGCGCCGAGACAGGGGGCCTCTCGGCCGGAAACACCATATATTTT,CACAETGGLSAGNTIYF
TRBV29-1,TRBD1,.,TRBJ2-3,TGCAGCGTTGAAGGACAGGGTTTGTTAGGCACAGATACGCAGTATTTT,CSVEGQGLLGTDTQYF
TRBV12-3/TRBV12-4,.,many,TRBJ1-1,TGTGCCAGCAGTCCCGGGGGGGGCTGGGAAGCTTTCTTT,CASSPGGGWEAFF
TRBV15,.,.,TRBJ2-7,TGTGCCACCAGCAGAGATTGGCAGGAATCCTACGAGCAGTACTTC,CATSRDWQESYEQYF
TRBV5-4,.,.,TRBJ2-7,TGTGCCAGCAGCTTGCAAGATGAGCAGTACTTC,CASSLQDEQYF
TRBV20-1,.,.,TRBJ1-6,TGCAGCGCAGCATCGCGGGTTGGATCACCCCTCCACTTT,CSAASRVGSPLHF
TRBV20-1,.,.,TRBJ2-2,TGCAGTGCTAGGCCGGGGTCCACCGGGGAGCTGTTTTTT,CSARPGSTGELFF
TRBV27,.,.,TRBJ2-5,TGTGCCAGCAGTTTAGTTTGGCAGCCGCAAGAGACCCAGTACTTC,CASSLVWQPQETQYF
TRBV6-6,TRBD1,few,TRBJ2-7,TGTGCCAGCAGTTCTAGGACAGGGGCCTCCTACGAGCAGTACTTC,CASSSRTGASYEQYF